This TCR beta chain appears in the sequencing data of a study of graft-versus-host responses after intestinal transplantation. This CDR3 spans 13 amino acids. Per germline, CDR1 LNHDA and CDR2 SQIVND (reference sequence). V lost 5 bases and J lost 4, with 11 bases in between. Data came from immunoSEQ multiplex PCR; TCRdb stores just in-frame clones and leaves some out. The repertoire holds 20,000 to 25,000 clones, approximately 40% seen once, with 0.66% in the top ten. This clone showed up just a few times. Study outcomes and limitations: Early after transplant, HvG clones declined as circulating GvH clones peaked. Patients with graft-donor T cell macrochimerism had high graft-versus-host to host-versus-graft clonal ratios in allografts.

The study plated about 200,000 CFSE-labeled responders with about 200,000 irradiated, violet-dye-labeled stimulators. The specimen was alloreactive CD4+ T cells from a mixed lymphocyte reaction culture, collected before intestinal transplant. Indicated subset: CFSE-low proliferating T cells sorted from roughly six-day pre-transplant mixed lymphocyte reaction (GvH or HvG direction). V is TRBV19 and J is TRBJ1-2, with a tentative D call TRBD1 (6 bases). The sequence was obtained from a human patient who received an intestinal transplant. CDR3 protein: CASSPRTVYGYTF. The CDR3 bases are TGTGCCAGTAGTCCTCGGACAGTCTATGGCTACACCTTC.